The entry below describes one TCR beta chain. Its antigen remains unknown. These data are taken from a study of shared clonotypes between healthy human individuals. The study, taken as a whole, reports: Around 5% of naive CD4 clonotypes were common to a handful of donors.

CD45RA+ naive and CD45RA-negative memory subsets were separated from CD4+ cells. Each sorted subset replicate got 200 ng genomic DNA, about 33,000 genomes. The table came from immunoSEQ multiplex PCR; TCRdb's copy has only in-frame clones and leaves some out. The sample has some 1 million clones, roughly 80% seen once. Germline CDR1 SGDLS, CDR2 YYNGEE. With 0 bases clipped from V and 6 bases from J, the junction kept 4 bases outside the gene matches. CDR3 length: 14 residues. The TCR was taken from a man between 18 and 35 years old in good health. The V call is TRBV9, the J call TRBJ1-2; 8 bases line up with TRBD1. Material for sequencing was memory CD4+ T cells sorted from blood. Documented subset: CD45RA-negative fraction. The CDR3 loop is CASSVATGGNGYTF. As DNA, the CDR3 is TGTGCCAGCAGCGTAGCTACAGGGGGGAATGGCTACACCTTC.